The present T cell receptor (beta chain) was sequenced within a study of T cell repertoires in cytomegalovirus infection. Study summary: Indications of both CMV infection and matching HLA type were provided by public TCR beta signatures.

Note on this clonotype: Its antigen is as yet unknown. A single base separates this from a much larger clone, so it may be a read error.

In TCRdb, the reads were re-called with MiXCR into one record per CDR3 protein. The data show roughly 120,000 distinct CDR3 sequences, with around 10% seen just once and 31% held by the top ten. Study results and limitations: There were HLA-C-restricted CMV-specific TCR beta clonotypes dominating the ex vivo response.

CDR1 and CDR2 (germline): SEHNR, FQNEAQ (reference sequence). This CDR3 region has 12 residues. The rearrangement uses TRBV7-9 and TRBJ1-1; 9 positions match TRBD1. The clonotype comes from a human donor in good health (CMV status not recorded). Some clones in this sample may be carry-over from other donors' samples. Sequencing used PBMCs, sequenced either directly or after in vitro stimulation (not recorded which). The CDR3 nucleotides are TGTGCCAGCGGCTTGAGGACAGGGGCGGCTTTCTTT. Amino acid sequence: CASGLRTGAAFF.